Listed below are T cell receptor beta chains from one sample, sequenced in a study of shared clonotypes between healthy human individuals. Assay used: immunoSEQ multiplex PCR; TCRdb lists only in-frame clones, some missing. The sample shows 2 million to 2.5 million clones, around 90% of them seen only once. The sequenced sample consisted of naive CD4+ T cells from PBMCs. These receptors came from a man between 18 and 29 years old in good health. Some clones in this sample may be carry-over from other donors' samples. Each CDR3 is given with its conserved first and last residue. Fields, in order: clone size, J gene, V gene, D gene, CDR3 DNA, CDR3 protein. The D gene is left open where the match is weak. Size is omitted from some rows. Given values are once, few, many or a class for expanded clones.

clone_size: -; j_call: TRBJ1-1; v_call: TRBV11-2; d_call: -; cdr3_nt: TGTGCCAGCACCGCCTGGGGGGGCACTGAAGCTTTCTTT; cdr3_aa: CASTAWGGTEAFF
clone_size: -; j_call: TRBJ1-5; v_call: TRBV5-4; d_call: -; cdr3_nt: TGTGCCAGCAGCCGGGACATAAATCAGCCCCAGCATTTT; cdr3_aa: CASSRDINQPQHF
clone_size: -; j_call: TRBJ1-2; v_call: TRBV5-1; d_call: -; cdr3_nt: TGCGCCAGCAGCTTCGAGGGGACCTACTATGGCTACACCTTC; cdr3_aa: CASSFEGTYYGYTF
clone_size: -; j_call: TRBJ1-2; v_call: TRBV29-1; d_call: -; cdr3_nt: TGCAGCGTTCCACTCGAAACAGGGAACTATGGCTACACCTTC; cdr3_aa: CSVPLETGNYGYTF
clone_size: -; j_call: TRBJ2-2; v_call: TRBV7-9; d_call: TRBD2; cdr3_nt: TGTGCCAGCAGCTCCCCCCGCGGGGGGCGCCGATTGGTCCCCGGGGAGCTGTTTTTT; cdr3_aa: CASSSPRGGRRLVPGELFF
clone_size: -; j_call: TRBJ1-5; v_call: TRBV5-3; d_call: -; cdr3_nt: TGTGCCAGAAGCTTTCCAGTGCAGGATAGCAATCAGCCCCAGCATTTT; cdr3_aa: CARSFPVQDSNQPQHF
clone_size: -; j_call: TRBJ1-2; v_call: TRBV27; d_call: -; cdr3_nt: TGTGCCAGCAGTTTATCGAGACTGAGGGATGGCTACACCTTC; cdr3_aa: CASSLSRLRDGYTF
clone_size: once; j_call: TRBJ1-2; v_call: TRBV28; d_call: -; cdr3_nt: TGTGCCAGCAGTTTAAATAGGGACATACGGGATGGCTACACCTTC; cdr3_aa: CASSLNRDIRDGYTF
clone_size: -; j_call: TRBJ2-1; v_call: TRBV2; d_call: TRBD2; cdr3_nt: TGTGCCAGCAGCCGTAGCGGGAGCTCCTACAATGAGCAGTTCTTC; cdr3_aa: CASSRSGSSYNEQFF
clone_size: -; j_call: TRBJ1-1; v_call: TRBV10-3; d_call: TRBD1; cdr3_nt: TGTGCCATCAGGCAGGGACAGGGGCAAGCTTTCTTT; cdr3_aa: CAIRQGQGQAFF